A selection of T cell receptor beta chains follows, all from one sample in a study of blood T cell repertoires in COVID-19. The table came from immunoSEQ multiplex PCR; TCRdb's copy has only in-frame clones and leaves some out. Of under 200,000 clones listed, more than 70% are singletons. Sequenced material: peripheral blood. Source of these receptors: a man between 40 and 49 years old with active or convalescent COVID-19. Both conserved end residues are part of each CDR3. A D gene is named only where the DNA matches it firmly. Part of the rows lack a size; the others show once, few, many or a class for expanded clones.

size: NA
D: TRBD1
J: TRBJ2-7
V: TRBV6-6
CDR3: CASSYSPTGRVEQYF
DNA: TGTGCCAGCAGTTACTCCCCGACAGGGCGCGTCGAGCAGTACTTC

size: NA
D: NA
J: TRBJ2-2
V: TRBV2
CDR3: CASSEESTGELFF
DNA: TGTGCCAGCAGTGAAGAGAGCACCGGGGAGCTGTTTTTT

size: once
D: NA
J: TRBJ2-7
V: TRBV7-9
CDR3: CASSPRTPLAQDEQYF
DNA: TGTGCCAGCAGCCCCCGAACCCCACTGGCCCAGGACGAGCAGTACTTC

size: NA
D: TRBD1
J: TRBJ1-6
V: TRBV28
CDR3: CASSLSDRDNSPLHF
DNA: TGTGCCAGCAGTTTATCCGACAGGGATAATTCACCCCTCCACTTT

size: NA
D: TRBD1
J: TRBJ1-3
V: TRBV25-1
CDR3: CASRLGTGSGNTIYF
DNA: TGTGCCAGCAGATTAGGGACAGGGTCTGGAAACACCATATATTTT

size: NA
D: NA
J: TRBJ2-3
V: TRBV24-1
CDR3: CATSDSGQNESTDTQYF
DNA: TGTGCCACCAGTGATTCAGGACAGAATGAATCGACAGATACGCAGTATTTT

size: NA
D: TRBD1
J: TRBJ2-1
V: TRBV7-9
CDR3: CASSLGQGGYNEQFF
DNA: TGTGCCAGCAGCTTAGGACAGGGGGGATACAATGAGCAGTTCTTC

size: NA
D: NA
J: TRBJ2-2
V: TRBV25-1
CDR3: CASSEYRELFF
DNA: TGTGCCAGCAGTGAATATAGGGAGCTGTTTTTT

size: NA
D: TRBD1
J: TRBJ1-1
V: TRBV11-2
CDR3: CASSTRTGTEAFF
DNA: TGTGCCAGCAGCACCAGGACAGGCACTGAAGCTTTCTTT

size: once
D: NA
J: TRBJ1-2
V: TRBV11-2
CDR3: CASSLLQGVYGYTF
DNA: TGTGCCAGCAGCTTACTACAAGGGGTCTATGGCTACACCTTC

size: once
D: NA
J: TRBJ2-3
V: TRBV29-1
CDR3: CSSRDSRSTDTQYF
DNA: TGCAGCTCCCGGGACTCGAGAAGCACAGATACGCAGTATTTT

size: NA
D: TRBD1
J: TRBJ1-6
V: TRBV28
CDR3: CASSRQDRNNSPLHF
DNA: TGTGCCAGCAGTCGCCAGGACAGGAATAATTCACCCCTCCACTTT

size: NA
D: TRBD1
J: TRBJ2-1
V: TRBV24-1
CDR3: CATSRQGSSYNEQFF
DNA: TGTGCCACCAGTAGACAGGGATCCTCCTACAATGAGCAGTTCTTC

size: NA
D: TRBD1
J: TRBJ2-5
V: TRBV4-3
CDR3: CASSQDQGTGTQYF
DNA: TGCGCCAGCAGCCAAGATCAGGGGACAGGGACCCAGTACTTC